A selection of T cell receptor beta chains follows, all from one sample in a study of T cell repertoires in cytomegalovirus infection. No antigen is known for these receptors. TCRdb re-called the reads through MiXCR, storing one row per CDR3 protein. The sample has approximately 730,000 distinct CDR3 sequences, about 29% seen once. The sample here was cultured CD8+ T cells from PBMCs, taken from culture after CMV antigen stimulation. The receptors stem from a human donor in good health (CMV status not recorded). Some clones in this sample may be carry-over from other donors' samples. Each CDR3 is given with its conserved first and last residue. The order of the fields is D gene, J gene, V gene, clone size, CDR3 protein, CDR3 DNA. The D gene is left open where the match is weak. A row's size may be missing; if present it is once, few, many or a size class.

>.|TRBJ2-5|TRBV7-6|many
CASSFRGRTVEETQYF
TGTGCCAGCAGCTTCCGGGGTAGGACAGTAGAAGAGACCCAGTACTTC
>.|TRBJ2-2|TRBV7-7|.
CASSFNANTGELFF
TGTGCTAGCAGCTTTAACGCGAACACCGGGGAGCTGTTTTTT
>.|TRBJ2-3|TRBV7-9|.
CASSRWGAQDTQYF
TGTGCCAGCAGCCGGTGGGGGGCCCAAGATACGCAGTATTTT
>TRBD2|TRBJ2-2|TRBV7-7|few
CASSSNRGGGTGELFF
TGTGCTAGCAGCTCCAACCGGGGGGGCGGCACCGGGGAGCTGTTTTTT
>TRBD2|TRBJ2-2|TRBV12-3/TRBV12-4|few
CASSASFVAGGANTGELFF
TGTGCCAGCAGTGCCAGCTTTGTAGCGGGGGGGGCGAACACCGGGGAGCTGTTTTTT
>TRBD1|TRBJ1-6|TRBV6-1|few
CASRRGGTGGHF
TGTGCCAGCAGGCGCGGAGGGACAGGGGGCCACTTT
>TRBD2|TRBJ2-1|TRBV10-2|.
CASRPGTSGYNEQFF
TGCGCCAGCAGACCAGGGACTAGCGGATACAATGAGCAGTTCTTC
>TRBD1|TRBJ2-2|TRBV10-3|few
CAISETRQGRGTGELFF
TGTGCCATCAGTGAGACCAGACAGGGACGAGGAACCGGGGAGCTGTTTTTT
>TRBD2|TRBJ2-7|TRBV7-2|few
CASSLEIAGSYEQYF
TGTGCCAGCAGCTTAGAGATAGCGGGCTCCTACGAGCAGTACTTC
>.|TRBJ2-2|TRBV19|.
CASADRSNTGELFF
TGTGCCAGTGCCGACCGGTCGAACACCGGGGAGCTGTTTTTT
>.|TRBJ2-1|TRBV6-1|.
CASSRPDSSYNEQFF
TGTGCCAGCAGCCGCCCGGATAGCTCCTACAATGAGCAGTTCTTC